These T cell receptor beta chains were read from a single sample in a study of radiation and T cells in renal cell carcinoma. Repertoires were generated with immunoSEQ multiplex PCR, while TCRdb's copy carries only in-frame clones and drops some. The sample has about 150,000 clones; 88% are singletons. The specimen was blood, collected from a patient whose treatment included radiotherapy and nephrectomy. The source of these receptors is a woman aged 70-85 years with renal cell carcinoma. CDR3s include the opening cysteine and the closing phenylalanine or tryptophan. D genes are given only for firm matches. Size is omitted from some rows. Given values are once, few, many or a class for expanded clones.

V gene: TRBV19; J gene: TRBJ2-7; D gene: -; clone size: -; CDR3 protein: CASSMAYEGREQYF; CDR3 DNA: TGTGCCAGTAGTATGGCTTATGAGGGGCGGGAGCAGTACTTC
V gene: TRBV5-4; J gene: TRBJ2-7; D gene: TRBD1; clone size: -; CDR3 protein: CASSLPGQEYEQYF; CDR3 DNA: TGTGCCAGCAGCTTACCGGGACAGGAGTACGAGCAGTACTTC
V gene: TRBV7-9; J gene: TRBJ2-1; D gene: TRBD1; clone size: -; CDR3 protein: CASRNPDRPGEQFF; CDR3 DNA: TGTGCCAGCAGGAACCCGGACAGGCCGGGGGAGCAGTTCTTC
V gene: TRBV4-2; J gene: TRBJ2-6; D gene: TRBD2; clone size: -; CDR3 protein: CASSQFGWLAGSSGANVLTF; CDR3 DNA: TGTGCCAGCAGCCAATTTGGATGGCTAGCGGGGAGCTCTGGGGCCAACGTCCTGACTTTC
V gene: TRBV7-3; J gene: TRBJ2-7; D gene: -; clone size: few; CDR3 protein: CASSLNGGPSYEQYF; CDR3 DNA: TGTGCCAGCAGCTTAAACGGGGGCCCCTCCTACGAGCAGTACTTC
V gene: TRBV6-5; J gene: TRBJ1-1; D gene: -; clone size: few; CDR3 protein: CASSSPRGAFF; CDR3 DNA: TGTGCCAGCAGTTCCCCAAGGGGAGCTTTCTTT
V gene: TRBV14; J gene: TRBJ1-1; D gene: -; clone size: -; CDR3 protein: CASSQVRGNTEAFF; CDR3 DNA: TGTGCCAGCAGCCAAGTTAGGGGGAACACTGAAGCTTTCTTT
V gene: TRBV28; J gene: TRBJ1-2; D gene: -; clone size: -; CDR3 protein: CASSLVGFPGYTF; CDR3 DNA: TGTGCCAGCAGTTTGGTGGGTTTCCCTGGCTACACCTTC
V gene: TRBV19; J gene: TRBJ1-1; D gene: -; clone size: -; CDR3 protein: CASGGNMNTEAFF; CDR3 DNA: TGTGCCAGTGGGGGGAACATGAACACTGAAGCTTTCTTT
V gene: TRBV9; J gene: TRBJ2-5; D gene: TRBD2; clone size: -; CDR3 protein: CASSISGEETQYF; CDR3 DNA: TGTGCCAGCAGTATTAGCGGGGAAGAGACCCAGTACTTC
V gene: TRBV28; J gene: TRBJ1-5; D gene: TRBD1; clone size: -; CDR3 protein: CASRGTGGSGNQPQHF; CDR3 DNA: TGTGCCAGCAGGGGAACAGGGGGCTCGGGCAATCAGCCCCAGCATTTT
V gene: TRBV10-3; J gene: TRBJ1-5; D gene: -; clone size: -; CDR3 protein: CAISTSGGVQPQHF; CDR3 DNA: TGTGCCATCAGTACCAGCGGGGGGGTTCAGCCCCAGCATTTT
V gene: TRBV19; J gene: TRBJ1-5; D gene: -; clone size: -; CDR3 protein: CASSIRGYDQPQHF; CDR3 DNA: TGTGCCAGTAGTATTCGAGGCTATGATCAGCCCCAGCATTTT
V gene: TRBV7-2; J gene: TRBJ1-5; D gene: TRBD1; clone size: -; CDR3 protein: CASSSGQANQPQHF; CDR3 DNA: TGTGCCAGCAGCTCGGGACAGGCTAATCAGCCCCAGCATTTT
V gene: TRBV5-8; J gene: TRBJ1-5; D gene: -; clone size: -; CDR3 protein: CASSLQGYSNQPQHF; CDR3 DNA: TGTGCCAGCAGCTTGCAGGGCTACAGCAATCAGCCCCAGCATTTT
V gene: TRBV11-2; J gene: TRBJ2-7; D gene: -; clone size: -; CDR3 protein: CASSRTYEQYF; CDR3 DNA: TGTGCCAGCAGCAGGACCTACGAGCAGTACTTC
V gene: TRBV5-1; J gene: TRBJ2-3; D gene: -; clone size: -; CDR3 protein: CASSLGHLTDTQYF; CDR3 DNA: TGCGCCAGCAGCTTGGGGCATCTCACAGATACGCAGTATTTT
V gene: TRBV18; J gene: TRBJ1-1; D gene: -; clone size: -; CDR3 protein: CASSRKTGGLAAFF; CDR3 DNA: TGTGCCAGCTCACGGAAGACGGGGGGTCTCGCGGCTTTCTTT
V gene: TRBV28; J gene: TRBJ2-5; D gene: -; clone size: -; CDR3 protein: CASSFVEFQETQYF; CDR3 DNA: TGTGCCAGCAGTTTTGTGGAGTTTCAAGAGACCCAGTACTTC
V gene: TRBV15; J gene: TRBJ1-2; D gene: TRBD1; clone size: -; CDR3 protein: CATSRDSARGQGYTF; CDR3 DNA: TGTGCCACCAGCAGAGATAGCGCCAGGGGGCAAGGCTACACCTTC
V gene: TRBV10-3; J gene: TRBJ2-7; D gene: TRBD1; clone size: once; CDR3 protein: CATRTGEAYEQYF; CDR3 DNA: TGTGCCACCCGGACAGGGGAGGCCTACGAGCAGTACTTC
V gene: TRBV18; J gene: TRBJ2-5; D gene: -; clone size: -; CDR3 protein: CASSPLMGIDGETQYF; CDR3 DNA: TGTGCCAGCTCACCACTGATGGGTATAGACGGGGAGACCCAGTACTTC
V gene: TRBV7-2; J gene: TRBJ1-2; D gene: -; clone size: once; CDR3 protein: CASSYNPGPNYGYTF; CDR3 DNA: TGTGCCAGCAGTTATAACCCGGGCCCCAACTATGGCTACACCTTC
V gene: TRBV7-2; J gene: TRBJ2-4; D gene: -; clone size: once; CDR3 protein: CASSLNVDIQYF; CDR3 DNA: TGTGCCAGCAGCTTAAATGTCGACATTCAGTACTTC
V gene: TRBV9; J gene: TRBJ1-1; D gene: -; clone size: few; CDR3 protein: CASSGFLTLNTEAFF; CDR3 DNA: TGTGCCAGCAGCGGTTTCCTGACTCTTAACACTGAAGCTTTCTTT
V gene: TRBV7-9; J gene: TRBJ1-3; D gene: -; clone size: -; CDR3 protein: CASSPGSGNTIYF; CDR3 DNA: TGTGCCAGCAGTCCAGGCTCTGGAAACACCATATATTTT
V gene: TRBV11-3; J gene: TRBJ2-3; D gene: -; clone size: -; CDR3 protein: CASSLPLRTDTQYF; CDR3 DNA: TGTGCCAGCAGCTTACCCCTCCGCACAGATACGCAGTATTTT
V gene: TRBV7-2; J gene: TRBJ2-5; D gene: -; clone size: -; CDR3 protein: CASSGGRLQETQYF; CDR3 DNA: TGTGCCAGCAGCGGGGGGCGCCTACAAGAGACCCAGTACTTC
V gene: TRBV2; J gene: TRBJ2-5; D gene: TRBD2; clone size: once; CDR3 protein: CASSDGAGGIQETQYF; CDR3 DNA: TGTGCCAGCAGTGACGGAGCGGGGGGTATCCAAGAGACCCAGTACTTC
V gene: TRBV19; J gene: TRBJ1-5; D gene: -; clone size: -; CDR3 protein: CASSIDLGGYQPQHF; CDR3 DNA: TGTGCCAGTAGTATAGATCTGGGGGGGTATCAGCCCCAGCATTTT
V gene: TRBV25-1; J gene: TRBJ1-1; D gene: -; clone size: -; CDR3 protein: CASRGLNQGEAFF; CDR3 DNA: TGTGCCAGCAGAGGCCTTAATCAGGGGGAAGCTTTCTTT
V gene: TRBV2; J gene: TRBJ1-1; D gene: TRBD1; clone size: -; CDR3 protein: CASWGRGSTEAFF; CDR3 DNA: TGTGCCAGCTGGGGCAGGGGGTCCACTGAAGCTTTCTTT
V gene: TRBV30; J gene: TRBJ2-2; D gene: -; clone size: -; CDR3 protein: CAWSKNVGAGELFF; CDR3 DNA: TGTGCCTGGAGTAAAAATGTGGGAGCCGGGGAGCTGTTTTTT
V gene: TRBV5-4; J gene: TRBJ2-3; D gene: -; clone size: -; CDR3 protein: CASSGGARDYTDTQYF; CDR3 DNA: TGTGCCAGCAGCGGGGGGGCGCGGGACTACACAGATACGCAGTATTTT
V gene: TRBV7-2; J gene: TRBJ2-5; D gene: -; clone size: -; CDR3 protein: CASSLEGWTQYF; CDR3 DNA: TGTGCCAGCAGCTTAGAGGGGTGGACCCAGTACTTC
V gene: TRBV13; J gene: TRBJ2-7; D gene: TRBD1; clone size: -; CDR3 protein: CASSLAGGKEQYF; CDR3 DNA: TGTGCCAGCAGCTTAGCAGGGGGCAAGGAGCAGTACTTC
V gene: TRBV20-1; J gene: TRBJ2-3; D gene: -; clone size: few; CDR3 protein: CSASGLDTQYF; CDR3 DNA: TGCAGTGCTTCAGGGTTAGATACGCAGTATTTT
V gene: TRBV28; J gene: TRBJ1-5; D gene: -; clone size: -; CDR3 protein: CASMAWGVSQPQHF; CDR3 DNA: TGTGCCAGCATGGCCTGGGGGGTTAGTCAGCCCCAGCATTTT
V gene: TRBV10-3; J gene: TRBJ2-1; D gene: -; clone size: -; CDR3 protein: CAISSGTNNEQFF; CDR3 DNA: TGTGCCATCAGTTCCGGGACGAACAATGAGCAGTTCTTC
V gene: TRBV30; J gene: TRBJ1-1; D gene: -; clone size: few; CDR3 protein: CAWRRTQNTEAFF; CDR3 DNA: TGTGCCTGGAGGAGAACCCAGAACACTGAAGCTTTCTTT
V gene: TRBV5-1; J gene: TRBJ1-1; D gene: TRBD1; clone size: -; CDR3 protein: CASSGTGGRKTEAFF; CDR3 DNA: TGCGCCAGCAGCGGGACAGGGGGTCGAAAGACTGAAGCTTTCTTT
V gene: TRBV5-6; J gene: TRBJ1-2; D gene: -; clone size: -; CDR3 protein: CASSLGREGYGYTF; CDR3 DNA: TGTGCCAGCAGCTTGGGTAGGGAAGGCTACGGCTACACCTTC
V gene: TRBV11-3; J gene: TRBJ1-1; D gene: -; clone size: -; CDR3 protein: CASSPLTSRSAEAFF; CDR3 DNA: TGTGCCAGCAGCCCTCTAACTTCCCGGTCGGCTGAAGCTTTCTTT
V gene: TRBV9; J gene: TRBJ1-1; D gene: TRBD1; clone size: -; CDR3 protein: CASSVGPGQGYTEAFF; CDR3 DNA: TGTGCCAGCAGCGTAGGACCCGGACAGGGCTACACTGAAGCTTTCTTT
V gene: TRBV19; J gene: TRBJ1-3; D gene: -; clone size: -; CDR3 protein: CASSIGGHGNTIYF; CDR3 DNA: TGTGCCAGTAGTATTGGAGGGCACGGAAACACCATATATTTT
V gene: TRBV14; J gene: TRBJ1-1; D gene: -; clone size: -; CDR3 protein: CASFLQGPTGDTEAFF; CDR3 DNA: TGTGCCAGCTTCCTTCAGGGGCCCACTGGGGACACTGAAGCTTTCTTT
V gene: TRBV5-4; J gene: TRBJ2-3; D gene: -; clone size: -; CDR3 protein: CASSLSVGGGFKYF; CDR3 DNA: TGTGCCAGCAGCCTGTCAGTAGGAGGCGGCTTTAAGTATTTT
V gene: TRBV9; J gene: TRBJ2-1; D gene: TRBD1; clone size: -; CDR3 protein: CASSDRVRTVEQFF; CDR3 DNA: TGTGCCAGCAGTGACAGGGTACGGACGGTTGAGCAGTTCTTC
V gene: TRBV5-1; J gene: TRBJ2-7; D gene: -; clone size: -; CDR3 protein: CASSSDPSSYEQYF; CDR3 DNA: TGCGCCAGCAGCTCGGACCCGAGCTCCTACGAGCAGTACTTC
V gene: TRBV5-6; J gene: TRBJ1-2; D gene: -; clone size: -; CDR3 protein: CASSLERVGYTF; CDR3 DNA: TGTGCCAGCAGCTTGGAGAGGGTTGGCTACACCTTC
V gene: TRBV6-5; J gene: TRBJ1-1; D gene: -; clone size: few; CDR3 protein: CASSFRQNTEAFF; CDR3 DNA: TGTGCCAGCAGTTTTCGACAGAACACTGAAGCTTTCTTT
V gene: TRBV7-2; J gene: TRBJ2-7; D gene: -; clone size: -; CDR3 protein: CASSLVGHEQYF; CDR3 DNA: TGTGCCAGCAGCTTAGTAGGCCACGAGCAGTACTTC
V gene: TRBV7-2; J gene: TRBJ2-7; D gene: TRBD1; clone size: -; CDR3 protein: CASSFPTGLLQTYEQYF; CDR3 DNA: TGTGCCAGCAGCTTCCCGACAGGGCTACTCCAAACCTACGAGCAGTACTTC
V gene: TRBV5-1; J gene: TRBJ1-2; D gene: TRBD1; clone size: -; CDR3 protein: CASSVDRAGQYGYTF; CDR3 DNA: TGCGCCAGCAGTGTAGACAGGGCGGGCCAGTATGGCTACACCTTC
V gene: TRBV18; J gene: TRBJ2-1; D gene: -; clone size: -; CDR3 protein: CASSKEYNEQFF; CDR3 DNA: TGTGCCAGCTCAAAAGAGTACAATGAGCAGTTCTTC
V gene: TRBV4-1; J gene: TRBJ1-2; D gene: -; clone size: -; CDR3 protein: CASSQPGAALVYGYTF; CDR3 DNA: TGCGCCAGCAGCCAACCGGGGGCGGCACTAGTCTATGGCTACACCTTC
V gene: TRBV6-5; J gene: TRBJ2-7; D gene: -; clone size: -; CDR3 protein: CASSSGTGEQYF; CDR3 DNA: TGTGCCAGCAGCTCCGGGACGGGGGAGCAGTACTTC
V gene: TRBV2; J gene: TRBJ1-1; D gene: -; clone size: few; CDR3 protein: CASSETPDTEAFF; CDR3 DNA: TGTGCCAGCAGTGAAACTCCTGACACTGAAGCTTTCTTT
V gene: TRBV7-9; J gene: TRBJ2-5; D gene: -; clone size: -; CDR3 protein: CASSEGTQQETQYF; CDR3 DNA: TGTGCCAGCAGCGAAGGGACACAGCAAGAGACCCAGTACTTC
V gene: TRBV5-1; J gene: TRBJ2-5; D gene: -; clone size: -; CDR3 protein: CASSLADQETQYF; CDR3 DNA: TGCGCCAGCAGCTTAGCAGACCAAGAGACCCAGTACTTC